The entry below describes one T cell receptor (beta chain). Its target is unknown. This sample was included in a study of T cell responses to AZD1222 COVID-19 vaccine. General study findings and limits: Among AZD1222 vaccinees, only five to seven were seropositive at baseline. CD4 TCRs covered the whole spike, strongest at regions 160-218 and 743-854. All repertoire sampling was performed exclusively after the peak T cell response.

The protocol was immunoSEQ multiplex PCR, while the TCRdb copy is restricted to in-frame clones and leaves out a portion. The sample has over 90,000 clones; over 75% are singletons. Trimming took 4 bases from V and 4 from J; bases not matched to a gene: 4. CDR1 and CDR2 from the germline V gene are SNHLY and FYNNEI. The CDR3 runs to 14 residues. Sequencing used peripheral blood, obtained on day 0 of AZD1222 vaccination. The source is an adult in good health. The J gene is TRBJ2-7, the V gene TRBV2; 10 bases agree with TRBD2. CDR3 residues: CASSVASGSYEQYF. CDR3 in DNA: TGTGCCAGCAGTGTGGCTAGCGGGAGTTACGAGCAGTACTTC.